This is a list of T cell receptor beta chains from one sample in a study of T cell responses to AZD1222 COVID-19 vaccine. TCRdb keeps only in-frame clones here, not all; method: immunoSEQ multiplex PCR. The sample has around 100,000 clones; 85% to 90% are singletons. Sample: peripheral blood, taken on day 0 of AZD1222 vaccination. The receptor source for this set is an adult in good health. Both conserved end residues are trimmed from each CDR3.

>TRBV7-6
ASSRKGGHTEAF
>TRBV6-5
ASSPRTAGIGEQF
>TRBV11-2
ASSSLGEVGDTQY
>TRBV29-1
SVEKSLDTQY
>TRBV11-2
ASSLWTSGTNEQF
>TRBV28
ASSHKPAGSPLH
>TRBV18
ASSYLSTDTQY
>TRBV19
ASRGLAGAGEQF
>TRBV5-1
ASSFKVGQGASYEQY
>TRBV6-5
ASSIPREDNGYT
>TRBV19
ASSLFIGELF
>TRBV7-7
ASSPDTSYEQY
>TRBV7-3
ASSLRSRVGGLPEISTDTQY
>TRBV5-8
ASSFGQGHLATNEKLF
>TRBV19
ASSSLRDGITEAF
>TRBV6-5
ASSYSQGNRDGYT
>TRBV6-5
ASRTTGGAGYGYT
>TRBV11-2
ASSLQLAGPGELF
>TRBV27
ASRTYRENYGYT
>TRBV12-3/TRBV12-4
ASESGGNQPQH
>TRBV21-1
ASSTVKDRIYEQY
>TRBV5-1
ASSTGGDGYT
>TRBV7-9
ASSSRSRQYSYEQY